Below are 5 T cell receptor beta chains sequenced from a single sample in a study of T cells in women clearing cervical HPV infection. Measured with immunoSEQ multiplex PCR; TCRdb has only the in-frame clones, and not every one. This repertoire includes 40,000 or so clones. Sequencing was performed on blood buffy coat. The receptors were gathered from a woman aged 18 to 69 with a cervical HPV16 infection that either progressed to CIN3+ or cleared (not recorded which).

Turning to this clone: The read terminates 3 residues ahead of where the CDR3 ends, so the germline J gene completes it. V usage is TRBV5-6 and J usage is TRBJ1-4; D gene ambiguous. Germline V gene sequence: CDR1 SGHDT, CDR2 YYEEEE. The CDR3 totals 12 residues. The DNA read from the CDR3 is TGTGCCAGCGCTCCCTTCACCGGGGAA. Its translation is CASAPFTGE. The full CDR3 protein is CASAPFTGELFF.

The CDR3 region is CASSLNRGNYGQYF. The part of the CDR3 DNA that was read is TGTGCCAGCAGCTTAAATCGGGGAAACTATGGT. This sequence joins TRBV7-2 and TRBJ2-4, with TRBD2 as a possible D gene (5 bases). The CDR3 end lies 3 residues beyond the end of the read and is filled in from the germline J gene. The germline gives CDR1 SGHTA, CDR2 FQGNSA. CDR3 length equals 14 residues.

Turning to this clone: The read gets to within 3 residues of the CDR3 end, and the germline J gene fills in the rest. The chain combines TRBV7-6 with TRBJ2-3; 9 bases align to TRBD2. Germline lookup yields CDR1 SGHVS and CDR2 FNYEAQ. V lost 4 bases and J lost 2; bases outside the gene matches: 7. The CDR3 contains 16 residues. CDR3: CASSWERGAHTDTQYF. CDR3 bases read: TGTGCCAGCAGCTGGGAGCGGGGGGCCCACACAGATACG.

For this clone: The read terminates 3 residues before the CDR3 end, so the remaining end is supplied by the germline J gene. The V gene is TRBV13, the J gene TRBJ2-1; 8 nucleotides line up with TRBD2. Germline V gene data show CDR1 as PRHDT and CDR2 as FYEKMQ (reference sequence). There are 15 residues in the CDR3. V shed 4 bases and J 2 bases; nucleotides not matched to a gene: 4. CDR3 bases read: TGTGCCAGCAGCTCAGGACTAGCACCCTACAATGAG. This encodes CASSSGLAPYNE. The entire CDR3 sequence reads CASSSGLAPYNEQFF.

A remark on this clone: The read is 3 residues too short to cover the CDR3 end, so that end is filled in from the germline J gene. This rearrangement joins TRBV13 to TRBJ2-7; D is ambiguous. The V gene lost 0 bases and the J gene lost 2 bases, with 5 bases spanning the gap. Germline CDR1 and CDR2: PRHDT and FYEKMQ (reference sequence). This CDR3 region has 13 residues. The CDR3 spells CASSLGQTYEQYF. CDR3 DNA, as far as it was read: TGTGCCAGCAGCTTAGGGCAGACCTACGAG.